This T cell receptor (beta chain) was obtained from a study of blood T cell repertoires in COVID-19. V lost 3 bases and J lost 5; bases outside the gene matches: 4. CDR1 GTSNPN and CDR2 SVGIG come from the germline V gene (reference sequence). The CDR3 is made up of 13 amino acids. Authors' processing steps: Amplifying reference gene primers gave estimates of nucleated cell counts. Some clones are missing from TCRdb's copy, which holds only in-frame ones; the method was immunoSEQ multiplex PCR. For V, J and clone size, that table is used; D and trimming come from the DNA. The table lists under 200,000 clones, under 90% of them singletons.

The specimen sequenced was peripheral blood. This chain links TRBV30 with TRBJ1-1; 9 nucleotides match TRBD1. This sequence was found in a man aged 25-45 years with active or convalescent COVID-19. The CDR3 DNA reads TGTGCCTGGAGGGGACAGGGAAAGACTGAAGCTTTCTTT. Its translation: CAWRGQGKTEAFF.